The TCR beta chain under discussion was sequenced for a study of TIL therapy for anti-PD-1-resistant metastatic lung cancer. On the study more broadly: Patients then received nivolumab; progressors got lymphodepletion, TIL and IL-2. Half of patients were current or former smokers. By whole-exome sequencing, median non-synonymous tumor mutation burden was under 1.9 mutations per megabase.

Germline CDR1 LGHDT, CDR2 YNNKEL (reference sequence). Trimming took off 2 bases at V and 6 bases at J, with 11 bases between the two ends. This CDR3 contains 14 residues. Time point described: pre-treatment sample, taken before nivolumab and TIL therapy. Study-level results: After infusion, TIL clonotypes partly replaced peripheral T cells and declined over months.

The sample holds one count of this clone. Its target is unknown. Sequencing used immunoSEQ v3. Data came from immunoSEQ multiplex PCR; TCRdb stores just in-frame clones and leaves some out. In the table there are under 65,000 clones, approximately 80% of which are singletons. This clonotype was obtained from a person aged 25 to 85 with non-small cell lung cancer. This sample comprised blood, obtained at baseline. The J gene is TRBJ2-1, the V gene TRBV3-1 (or the pseudogene TRBV3-2); no clear D gene. CDR3 in amino acids: CASSQRSGVNEQFF. Written as DNA, the CDR3 is TGTGCCAGCAGCCAAAGGAGTGGGGTCAATGAGCAGTTCTTC.